A single sample gave rise to the 30 T cell receptor beta chains below, sequenced in a study of blood T cell repertoires in COVID-19. Data came from immunoSEQ multiplex PCR; TCRdb stores just in-frame clones and leaves some out. The sample records around 360,000 clones, less than 90% being singletons. Sequenced material: PBMCs or T cells enriched from blood (not recorded which). These receptor sequences come from a woman aged 30 to 39 who had recovered from COVID-19.

The chain joins TRBV24-1 to TRBJ2-3, with a tentative D call TRBD2 (5 bases). The V end was cut by 5 bases, the J end by 7 bases, with 15 bases between. The length of the CDR3 is 14 residues. Germline-derived CDR1 and CDR2 are KGHDR and SFDVKD. Written as DNA, the CDR3 is TGTGCCACCAGTGCCCAGACGGACTGGTATACGCAGTATTTT. Residues: CATSAQTDWYTQYF.

This clone came up once. The J gene is TRBJ1-3, the V gene TRBV6-5; possible D gene TRBD1, 6 bases. The germline CDR1 and CDR2 sequences are MNHEY and SVGAGI. The CDR3 is 16 amino acids. V lost 0 bases, J lost 0 bases, and 9 bases lay in between. This chain's CDR3 is CASSYSWDNSGNTIYF. In DNA form, the CDR3 reads TGTGCCAGCAGTTACTCCTGGGACAACTCTGGAAACACCATATATTTT.

This chain joins TRBV28 and TRBJ1-1, with 7 bases aligning to TRBD1. The CDR3 has 17 amino acids. After removal of 2 bases from V and 0 bases from J, the junction contained 9 bases not matched to a gene. Germline values: CDR1 MDHEN, CDR2 SYDVKM. This CDR3 reads CASSLGLKQGMNTEAFF. For the CDR3, the DNA is TGTGCCAGCAGTTTAGGTCTCAAACAGGGGATGAACACTGAAGCTTTCTTT.

A word on this clone: The same CDR3 arises from other DNA sequences in this sample as well. The rearrangement uses TRBV12-3 or TRBV12-4 and TRBJ1-2, with D tentatively TRBD1 (5 bases). The CDR3 spans 13 residues. V dropped 6 bases and J dropped 2 bases, with 10 bases sitting between them. CDR3 protein: CASSLQENYGYTF. Here the CDR3 DNA reads TGTGCCAGCAGCCTACAGGAGAACTATGGCTACACCTTC.

The chain uses TRBV7-8 and TRBJ2-5; TRBD1 aligns across 9 bases. The CDR3 contains 17 residues. CDR1 is SGHVS and CDR2 is FQNEAQ in the germline V gene. V gave up 5 bases and J gave up 1 base; unmatched junction bases: 11. The CDR3 DNA sequence: TGTGCCAGCAGCGATCAATCCGGGACAGGGATCCAAGAGACCCAGTACTTC. Its protein product is CASSDQSGTGIQETQYF.

This chain joins TRBV18 and TRBJ1-1; D perhaps matches TRBD1 (6 bases). The ends were cut back, 4 bases at V and 1 base at J, with 10 bases in the middle. The CDR3 length is 14 residues. Germline assignment: CDR1 KGHSH and CDR2 LQKENI. This CDR3 reads CASSLRQENTEAFF. For the CDR3, the DNA is TGTGCCAGCTCACTACGACAGGAGAACACTGAAGCTTTCTTT.

This clone showed up just a few times. This chain links TRBV7-6 with TRBJ1-4, with 9 bases identical to TRBD1. From germline, CDR1 is SGHVS and CDR2 FNYEAQ. V gave up 3 bases and J gave up 3 bases; unmatched junction bases: 11. This CDR3 region has 18 residues. CDR3 nucleotide sequence: TGTGCCAGCAGCTTGGGCATACAGGGGGCGCGAGCTAATGAAAAACTGTTTTTT. Residues: CASSLGIQGARANEKLFF.

V gene TRBV15 combines with J gene TRBJ1-1; D is ambiguous. The CDR3 totals 17 residues. V was trimmed by 5 bases and J by 2 bases, leaving 21 bases between them. CDR1 LNHNV and CDR2 YYDKDF come from the germline V gene (reference sequence). CDR3 sequence reads: CATSSPPGVIYNTEAFF. The CDR3 DNA reads TGTGCCACCAGCTCCCCTCCCGGGGTAATCTATAACACTGAAGCTTTCTTT.

V gene TRBV3-1 (or the pseudogene TRBV3-2) combines with J gene TRBJ2-7; 10 bases match TRBD2. The CDR3 has 16 residues. Germline lookup yields CDR1 LGHDT and CDR2 YNNKEL (reference sequence). V gave up 4 bases and J gave up 4 bases; unmatched junction bases: 10. The CDR3 sequence is CASSPTQREGRYEQYF. CDR3 nucleotide sequence: TGTGCCAGCAGCCCGACTCAGCGGGAGGGCCGGTACGAGCAGTACTTC.

The chain employs TRBV10-3 and TRBJ1-2; tentatively, D is TRBD1 (6 bases). The CDR3 covers 15 residues. Germline loops: CDR1 ENHRY, CDR2 SYGVKD. V shed 0 bases and J shed 3 bases, with 11 bases lying between them. CDR3 DNA sequence: TGTGCCATCAGTGAGTCTACAGGGAAGGACTATGGCTACACCTTC. It encodes CAISESTGKDYGYTF.

The J gene is TRBJ2-2, the V gene TRBV15, with 11 bases that match TRBD2. CDR1 is LNHNV and CDR2 is YYDKDF in the germline V gene (reference sequence). The junction had 4 bases not matched to a gene; V was cut back by 4 bases and J by 6 bases. This CDR3 region has 15 residues. CDR3 protein: CATSTRLAGSGELFF. DNA for the CDR3: TGTGCCACCAGCACTCGACTAGCGGGATCCGGGGAGCTGTTTTTT.

The chain couples TRBV29-1 to TRBJ2-3; perhaps TRBD2 as D (6 bases). The CDR3 runs to 14 residues. Per germline, CDR1 SQVTM and CDR2 ANQGSEA. V was cut by 5 bases and J by 1 base, with 13 bases left in between. The CDR3 DNA reads as TGCAGCGTTAGAACGGGGGTCCGCACAGATACGCAGTATTTT. Its protein product is CSVRTGVRTDTQYF.

The rearrangement uses TRBV19 and TRBJ1-2; a weak D match, TRBD1 (5 bases). Germline V lookup: CDR1 LNHDA, CDR2 SQIVND (reference sequence). The CDR3 loop spans 16 amino acids. The V end was cut by 6 bases, the J end by 0 bases, with 17 bases between. The CDR3 bases are TGTGCCAGTAGACGATACATCACGACAGCTAACTATGGCTACACCTTC. Amino acids: CASRRYITTANYGYTF.

The rearrangement links TRBV7-9 to TRBJ1-1; the match to TRBD1 covers 7 bases. The J segment lost 11 bases and the V segment lost 2 bases, leaving 14 bases of the junction unmatched. This CDR3 region has 15 residues. Germline lookup yields CDR1 SEHNR and CDR2 FQNEAQ (reference sequence). The CDR3 loop is CASSLFLAGGLGAFF. CDR3 bases: TGTGCCAGCAGCTTATTCTTGGCAGGGGGATTGGGGGCTTTCTTT.

The chain joins TRBV7-9 to TRBJ1-5; D is uncertain. V dropped 5 bases and J dropped 3 bases, with 8 bases sitting between them. This CDR3 comprises 13 residues. Germline V gene lookup returns CDR1 SEHNR and CDR2 FQNEAQ (reference sequence). As DNA, the CDR3 is TGTGCCAGCAGCCTGCGGGACAATCAGCCCCAGCATTTT. This gives the protein CASSLRDNQPQHF. The complete variable domain, with remaining parts taken from reference TRBV7-9 and TRBJ1-5, reads DTGVSQNPRHKITKRGQNVTFRCDPISEHNRLYWYRQTLGQGPEFLTYFQNEAQLEKSRLLSDRFSAERPKGSFSTLEIQRTEQGDSAMYLCASSLRDNQPQHFGDGTRLSIL.

The CDR3 nucleotides read TGTGCCAGTAGTATAAAAATCGGGACAGGGAATCAGCCCCAGCATTTT. Its protein is CASSIKIGTGNQPQHF. This chain links TRBV19 with TRBJ1-5; 9 bases map to TRBD1. V dropped 2 bases and J dropped 4; count of bases not matched to a gene: 6. The germline gives CDR1 LNHDA, CDR2 SQIVND (reference sequence). The CDR3 totals 16 residues.

This sequence joins TRBV11-2 and TRBJ2-1; 7 bases line up with TRBD2. This CDR3 has 15 amino acids. Per the germline V gene, CDR1 is SGHAT and CDR2 is FQNNGV. Trimming at V came to 1 base and at J to 8 bases, leaving 8 bases not matched to a gene. CDR3: CASSLVGLGVDEQFF. CDR3 nucleotides: TGTGCCAGCAGCTTAGTTGGACTAGGCGTGGATGAGCAGTTCTTC.

Here the CDR3 reads CASSLDTDRALQHF. Here the CDR3 DNA reads TGTGCCAGCAGCTTAGATACGGACAGGGCCCTTCAGCATTTT. The chain combines TRBV7-2 with TRBJ1-5, with TRBD1 identical over 8 bases. Per the germline V gene, CDR1 is SGHTA and CDR2 is FQGNSA. CDR3 length equals 14 residues. V dropped 1 base and J dropped 13; count of bases not matched to a gene: 9.

The chain has TRBV18 and TRBJ2-1; 9 bases match TRBD2. The ends lost 6 bases at V and 8 bases at J; junction bases unmatched: 8. CDR1 and CDR2 (germline): KGHSH, LQKENI. The CDR3 contains 14 residues. The CDR3, as DNA: TGTGCCAGCTCTCCCGGGACTAGCCGGGATGAGCAGTTCTTC. Translation: CASSPGTSRDEQFF.

The rearrangement links TRBV28 to TRBJ1-2, with 7 bases aligning to TRBD1. This CDR3 spans 14 amino acids. J gave up 4 bases and V 4 bases, and 6 bases lay outside the gene matches. CDR1 MDHEN and CDR2 SYDVKM come from the germline V gene. In DNA, the CDR3 is TGTGCCAGCAGTTCCCCGACAGGGAGCTATGGCTACACCTTC. It encodes CASSSPTGSYGYTF.

This clone was seen more than once but under ten times. The V call is TRBV3-1 (or the pseudogene TRBV3-2), the J call TRBJ2-5; 9 nucleotides agree with TRBD2. V lost 0 bases, J lost 1 base, and 9 bases stayed unmatched. CDR1 and CDR2 from the germline V gene are LGHDT and YNNKEL (reference sequence). This CDR3 spans 18 amino acids. CDR3 sequence (DNA): TGTGCCAGCAGCCAAGATCAGGGTAGCGGGGGACCCCAAGAGACCCAGTACTTC. Its translation is CASSQDQGSGGPQETQYF.

V gene TRBV30 combines with J gene TRBJ1-2; 9 bases agree with TRBD1. This CDR3 has 14 residues. Looked up from germline, CDR1 is GTSNPN and CDR2 is SVGIG (reference sequence). Losses at the gene ends were 4 bases for V and 6 bases for J; bases not matched to a gene: 9. DNA of the CDR3: TGTGCCTGGAACAAAATACAGGGGGCGGATGGCTACACCTTC. Protein product: CAWNKIQGADGYTF.

The CDR3 DNA sequence: TGTGCCACCAGTGATTACGCAGGGTACGGCTACACCTTC. It translates to CATSDYAGYGYTF. The chain combines TRBV24-1 with TRBJ1-2; D possibly corresponds to TRBD1 (5 bases). V gave up 2 bases and J gave up 8 bases, with 11 bases separating them. This CDR3 comprises 13 residues. The germline V gene has CDR1 KGHDR and CDR2 SFDVKD.

The chain's CDR3 is CASQRAGNEQFF. The CDR3 DNA sequence: TGTGCCAGCCAGAGGGCAGGTAATGAGCAGTTCTTC. The rearrangement uses TRBV27 and TRBJ2-1; TRBD2 is a possible D gene (5 bases). The CDR3 consists of 12 residues. V lost 8 bases to trimming and J lost 7 bases, with 12 bases between them. The germline gives CDR1 MNHEY, CDR2 SMNVEV (reference sequence).

V usage is TRBV2 and J usage is TRBJ2-3; the D gene is possibly TRBD2 (5 bases). Germline assignment: CDR1 SNHLY and CDR2 FYNNEI. With 3 bases removed from V and 0 bases from J, the gap between germline ends came to 16 bases. The CDR3 has 17 amino acids. The CDR3 DNA sequence: TGTGCCAGCAGTGAGTGGATAGGAGGTTCTAGCACAGATACGCAGTATTTT. It yields the protein CASSEWIGGSSTDTQYF.

In its sample, this clone was seen a few times. The chain uses TRBV18 and TRBJ1-3, with 7 bases lining up with TRBD1. The ends lost 1 base at V and 1 base at J; junction bases unmatched: 4. CDR3 size: 16 residues. The germline V gene has CDR1 KGHSH and CDR2 LQKENI. CDR3 sequence (DNA): TGTGCCAGCTCACCACTACAGGGGAATTCTGGAAACACCATATATTTT. Translated: CASSPLQGNSGNTIYF.

The chain combines TRBV10-3 with TRBJ1-2; TRBD1 matches at 7 bases. After removal of 0 bases from V and 0 bases from J, the junction contained 4 bases not matched to a gene. CDR3 size: 16 residues. Germline values: CDR1 ENHRY, CDR2 SYGVKD. This CDR3 reads CAISESGTASNYGYTF. CDR3 in DNA: TGTGCCATCAGTGAGTCCGGGACAGCCTCTAACTATGGCTACACCTTC.

This rearrangement joins TRBV25-1 to TRBJ2-6; weak D call: TRBD2 (5 bases). Germline-derived CDR1 and CDR2 are MGHDK and SYGVNS. V dropped 3 bases and J dropped 4 bases, with 13 bases sitting between them. This CDR3 comprises 16 residues. CDR3 bases: TGTGCCAGCAGTGAGCTTGGAGGTGCCGGGGCCAACGTCCTGACTTTC. As protein: CASSELGGAGANVLTF.

This chain links TRBV6-5 with TRBJ1-1; D possibly corresponds to TRBD1 (5 bases). The germline V and J ends were trimmed by 7 bases and 1 base, with 13 bases remaining between them. Germline CDR1 is MNHEY and CDR2 is SVGAGI. This CDR3 is built from 14 residues. The CDR3 here is CASTLAGQNTEAFF. The CDR3 DNA follows: TGTGCCAGCACCTTGGCCGGACAGAACACTGAAGCTTTCTTT.

The CDR3 loop reads CASSSLGANVLTF. The CDR3 region has the DNA TGTGCCAGCAGCTCCCTTGGGGCCAACGTCCTGACTTTC. This sequence joins TRBV11-3 and TRBJ2-6, with D unclear. The CDR3 loop spans 13 amino acids. Germline loops: CDR1 SGHNT, CDR2 YENEEA. Trimming shortened V by 4 bases and J by 3 bases, and 4 bases separated the two germline ends.